The clone carrying this T cell receptor (beta chain) qualifies as medium-sized. Germline V gene data show CDR1 as ENHRY and CDR2 as SYGVKD. V lost 6 bases, J lost 2 bases, and 22 bases lay in between. CDR3 size: 17 residues. The sample originates from a study of neurological immune-mediated disorders. TCRdb processed the 5' RACE reads anew with MiXCR; each CDR3 protein has one entry. The table shows under 50,000 distinct CDR3 sequences, with approximately 10% occurring only once. The chain couples TRBV10-3 to TRBJ1-1; D is perhaps TRBD1 (5 bases). The TCR originated in a woman under 40 with HTLV-1-associated myelopathy (HAM/TSP). Sample: CD4+ T cells from blood. As DNA, the CDR3 is TGTGCCATCAGCCCCGGGACCCAGCCCCGGCTTAACACTGAAGCTTTCTTT. It translates to CAISPGTQPRLNTEAFF.